Below, 13 T cell receptor beta chains from the same sample are listed, as sequenced in a study of T cell changes during pregnancy in multiple sclerosis. Sequencing used immunoSEQ multiplex PCR; TCRdb keeps in-frame clones, though not all of them. Among some 48,000 clones listed, just under 95% were seen once. The material was CD8+ T cells from peripheral blood mononuclear cells, obtained in the first trimester of pregnancy. These receptor sequences come from a female donor with multiple sclerosis, enrolled in a pregnancy study.

The rearrangement joins TRBV5-6 to TRBJ1-1, with TRBD1 as a possible D gene (5 bases). The CDR3 runs 15 residues. V was trimmed by 4 bases and J by 0 bases, leaving 13 bases between them. The germline V gene encodes CDR1 SGHDT and CDR2 YYEEEE. The CDR3 DNA reads TGTGCCAGCAGCCCCGCTGGGGCCATGAACACTGAAGCTTTCTTT. Translating it yields CASSPAGAMNTEAFF.

This chain links TRBV6-5 with TRBJ1-1; no clear D. The CDR3 consists of 13 residues. The V end was cut by 8 bases, the J end by 3 bases, with 13 bases between. Germline CDR1 is MNHEY and CDR2 is SVGAGI. CDR3 coding DNA: TGTGCCAGCTTCCCGGGATCGGACACTGAAGCTTTCTTT. Translated: CASFPGSDTEAFF.

This clone was seen just once. The V call is TRBV19, the J call TRBJ2-1; 7 bases match TRBD2. The CDR3 contains 15 residues. Germline CDR1 reads LNHDA; CDR2 reads SQIVND (reference sequence). V shed 2 bases, J shed 7 bases, and the junction held 8 bases outside the gene matches. The CDR3 nucleotides read TGTGCCAGTAGTATACCGCGGGAGTTTGTGAATGAGCAGTTCTTC. Its translation: CASSIPREFVNEQFF.

A single count supports this clone. The CDR3 nucleotides read TGTGCCAGTAGTATAGGGGGACTAGCGGGTCACAATGAGCAGTTCTTC. It yields the protein CASSIGGLAGHNEQFF. The genes are TRBV19 and TRBJ2-1, with 12 bases that match TRBD2. Germline CDR1 and CDR2: LNHDA and SQIVND (reference sequence). This CDR3 comprises 16 residues. Losses at the gene ends were 1 base for V and 5 bases for J; bases not matched to a gene: 3.

The V and J genes are TRBV28 and TRBJ2-7; 7 positions agree with TRBD1. This CDR3 contains 15 residues. Germline V CDR1 and CDR2: MDHEN, SYDVKM. Trimming at V came to 3 bases and at J to 0 bases, leaving 5 bases not matched to a gene. The DNA for the CDR3 is TGTGCCAGCAGTTTGGGGACAGATCTCTCCTACGAGCAGTACTTC. Translated, it gives CASSLGTDLSYEQYF.

The rearrangement joins TRBV6-6 to TRBJ2-7, with a tentative D call TRBD1 (6 bases). Trimming pared 2 bases from V and 2 bases from J, leaving 10 bases between. The germline V gene encodes CDR1 MNHNY and CDR2 SVGAGI (reference sequence). The CDR3 sequence is 14 residues long. This CDR3 reads CASSYTGTPYEQYF. The DNA for the CDR3 is TGTGCCAGCAGTTACACCGGGACACCCTACGAGCAGTACTTC.

V usage is TRBV5-1 and J usage is TRBJ2-1, with D perhaps matching TRBD2 (6 bases). Germline lookup yields CDR1 SGHRS and CDR2 YFSETQ. With 0 bases removed from V and 2 bases from J, the gap between germline ends came to 9 bases. The CDR3 has 15 residues. CDR3 residues: CASSLAPSAYNEQFF. CDR3 sequence (DNA): TGCGCCAGCAGCTTGGCTCCTAGCGCCTACAATGAGCAGTTCTTC.

The chain links TRBV4-1 to TRBJ2-1; D uncertain. This CDR3 contains 14 residues. The V end was cut by 8 bases, the J end by 2 bases, with 13 bases between. CDR1 and CDR2 (germline): MGHRA, YSYEKL. CDR3 coding DNA: TGCGCCAGCCAATCCTATTCAACCTACAATGAGCAGTTCTTC. Translated, it gives CASQSYSTYNEQFF.

This chain links TRBV5-4 with TRBJ2-7, with 7 bases fitting TRBD1. Trimming removed 4 bases from V and 1 base from J; junction bases left unmatched: 5. CDR3 length equals 14 residues. Germline assignment: CDR1 SGHNT and CDR2 YYREEE (reference sequence). CDR3 nucleotides: TGTGCCAGCAGCGCCTGGGACAGTTCCTACGAGCAGTACTTC. Protein product: CASSAWDSSYEQYF.

The rearrangement links TRBV27 to TRBJ2-1; TRBD1 aligns across 9 bases. The germline V gene encodes CDR1 MNHEY and CDR2 SMNVEV (reference sequence). The CDR3 runs to 14 residues. After removal of 3 bases from V and 4 bases from J, the junction contained 1 base not matched to a gene. The CDR3 DNA reads as TGTGCCAGCAGTTTTGGACAGGGGTACAATGAGCAGTTCTTC. Translating gives CASSFGQGYNEQFF.

This chain links TRBV4-1 with TRBJ2-5; 14 bases agree with TRBD2. Germline-derived CDR1 and CDR2 are MGHRA and YSYEKL. V lost 0 bases to trimming and J lost 5 bases; unmatched junction nucleotides: 8. The CDR3 loop spans 18 amino acids. CDR3 in amino acids: CASSQDGTSGRGTETQYF. The CDR3 DNA sequence: TGCGCCAGCAGCCAAGATGGGACTAGCGGGAGAGGGACGGAGACCCAGTACTTC.

V is TRBV11-2 and J is TRBJ2-5, with D perhaps TRBD1 (6 bases). The V gene lost 6 bases and the J gene lost 5 bases, with 13 bases spanning the gap. The CDR3 runs 13 residues. Germline V gives CDR1 SGHAT, CDR2 FQNNGV. In nucleotides, the CDR3 is TGTGCCAGCAGAATCAGGGGTATGGAGACCCAGTACTTC. Amino acids: CASRIRGMETQYF. The full variable domain, completed using reference TRBV11-2 and TRBJ2-5, is EAGVAQSPRYKIIEKRQSVAFWCNPISGHATLYWYQQILGQGPKLLIQFQNNGVVDDSQLPKDRFSAERLKGVDSTLKIQPAKLEDSAVYLCASRIRGMETQYFGPGTRLLVL.

This clone was recorded once. J is TRBJ1-1 and V is TRBV27, with D hard to call. Per germline, CDR1 MNHEY and CDR2 SMNVEV (reference sequence). This CDR3 contains 14 residues. Trimming removed 2 bases from V and 7 bases from J, with 14 bases in between. The CDR3 DNA reads TGTGCCAGCAGTTTAGGTCGCGGTGCGGATGAAGCTTTCTTT. It specifies CASSLGRGADEAFF.